Sequencing of this TCR beta chain was carried out in a study of neurological immune-mediated disorders. The overall study: Of the multiple sclerosis patients, roughly 35 in total, roughly 30 were relapsing-remitting and 3 were secondary progressive. Overall study results and limits: TCR-beta repertoires seemed private in all groups, with no expanded CDR3 amino acid sequences shared.

This clonotype was seen at least ten times. Its antigen is still unknown. Sequencing runs each yielded over 160 million TCR-beta sequences from 15-18 subjects. TCRdb re-derived calls from the 5' RACE reads in MiXCR, one entry per CDR3 protein. The data hold under 70,000 distinct CDR3 sequences, with under 3.5% observed a single time. The V gene's germline CDR1 is SGHVS and CDR2 FNYEAQ. The CDR3 totals 12 residues. The V and J ends lost 4 bases and 9 bases respectively, with 10 bases between them. The receptor was derived from a woman aged 55 to 70 with multiple sclerosis. The specimen sequenced was PBMCs. This chain links TRBV7-6 with TRBJ1-5; no firm D call. The CDR3 DNA reads as TGTGCCAGCAGCTCTACAATCGGGCCCCAGCATTTT. It translates to CASSSTIGPQHF.